The source of this TCR beta chain is a study of long-term antiretroviral therapy in people with HIV. They ran version v3.0 of the immunoSEQ assay at survey level. Produced via immunoSEQ multiplex PCR; TCRdb's table is partial and in-frame only. The table has about 32,000 clones, approximately 85% seen once. For this clone: Its specificity is unknown.

Points from the study as a whole: Relative to transplant donor controls, diversity remained lower despite increasing after ART. Someone took the blood between about 2003 and 2017, maybe while older ART regimens were in use.

Here the sequenced sample was unsorted PBMCs, taken 2.2 years after starting antiretroviral therapy. The receptor was derived from a man between 18 and 35 years old with HIV.

CDR3 protein: CASSQPPPGTSNTGELFF. CDR3 coding DNA: TGCGCCAGCAGCCAGCCACCACCAGGGACTTCTAACACCGGGGAGCTGTTTTTT. This chain connects TRBV4-1 to TRBJ2-2, with D perhaps TRBD2 (6 bases). The germline V and J ends were trimmed by 3 bases and 2 bases, with 19 bases remaining between them. CDR1 and CDR2 (germline): MGHRA, YSYEKL. The CDR3 contains 18 residues.